Each of the 11 T cell receptor beta chains below was sequenced from the same sample in a study of blood T cell repertoires in COVID-19. Sequenced by immunoSEQ multiplex PCR; TCRdb stores in-frame clones only, minus some. The table lists 150,000 to 200,000 clones, nearly 90% of them singletons. The specimen was peripheral blood. These receptors were collected from a man between 60 and 75 years old with active or convalescent COVID-19.

The rearrangement uses TRBV15 and TRBJ1-4, with 8 positions matching TRBD1. The CDR3 length is 15 residues. J gave up 4 bases and V 3 bases, and 4 bases lay outside the gene matches. Germline CDR1 and CDR2: LNHNV and YYDKDF (reference sequence). The CDR3 loop is CATSRDRAVNEKLFF. CDR3 nucleotide sequence: TGTGCCACCAGCAGGGACAGGGCCGTTAATGAAAAACTGTTTTTT.

V gene TRBV19 combines with J gene TRBJ2-7, with a tentative D call TRBD1 (6 bases). The germline gives CDR1 LNHDA, CDR2 SQIVND (reference sequence). Trimming removed 0 bases at V and 0 bases at J, with 6 bases between. CDR3 length: 14 amino acids. In DNA form, the CDR3 reads TGTGCCAGTAGTATAGAGGACAGCTCCTACGAGCAGTACTTC. Amino acid sequence: CASSIEDSSYEQYF.

A single count supports this clone. This chain joins TRBV5-4 and TRBJ2-5; 7 nucleotides align to TRBD1. Looked up from germline, CDR1 is SGHNT and CDR2 is YYREEE (reference sequence). V dropped 4 bases and J dropped 6; count of bases not matched to a gene: 6. This CDR3 has 13 residues. DNA of the CDR3: TGTGCCAGCAGCCCGACAGGGTATAAGACCCAGTACTTC. This codes for CASSPTGYKTQYF.

The rearrangement joins TRBV7-4 to TRBJ1-4; 11 bases line up with TRBD1. The CDR3 spans 15 residues. Germline V gene sequence: CDR1 SGHVT, CDR2 SQSDAQ. J gave up 7 bases and V 6 bases, and 7 bases lay outside the gene matches. The CDR3 region is CASRPWTGGGEKLFF. The CDR3 coding sequence is TGTGCCAGCAGACCTTGGACAGGGGGCGGTGAAAAACTGTTTTTT.

The V call is TRBV5-1, the J call TRBJ2-5; 9 bases are a match to TRBD2. The V segment lost 1 base and the J segment 3 bases; nucleotides outside the gene matches: 4. This CDR3 is 15 amino acids long. Germline V lookup: CDR1 SGHRS, CDR2 YFSETQ. CDR3 DNA sequence: TGCGCCAGCAGCTTGTTAGGCGGGGGGGAAGAGACCCAGTACTTC. Translated, it gives CASSLLGGGEETQYF.

The chain has TRBV30 and TRBJ2-5; D not resolved. The CDR3 is made up of 13 amino acids. Germline V CDR1 and CDR2: GTSNPN, SVGIG (reference sequence). Deletions cut 4 bases from V and 5 bases from J, with 14 bases between. CDR3 protein: CAWTAPAEETQYF. As DNA, the CDR3 is TGTGCCTGGACGGCCCCGGCGGAGGAGACCCAGTACTTC.

The CDR3 loop is CPYLSVEEGGTGYTF. In DNA, the CDR3 is TGTCCATACCTCAGCGTAGAGGAAGGGGGTACGGGCTACACCTTC. V is TRBV19 and J is TRBJ1-2; tentatively, D is TRBD1 (6 bases). CDR1 is LNHDA and CDR2 is SQIVND in the germline V gene (reference sequence). The CDR3 sequence is 15 residues long.

The rearrangement uses TRBV7-2 and TRBJ2-3, with D maybe TRBD2 (6 bases). The CDR3 consists of 13 residues. CDR1 is SGHTA and CDR2 is FQGNSA in the germline V gene. V shed 3 bases and J shed 2 bases, with 6 bases lying between them. The CDR3 sequence is CASSLDYTDTQYF. CDR3 DNA: TGTGCCAGCAGCTTGGACTACACAGATACGCAGTATTTT.

The genes are TRBV3-1 (or the pseudogene TRBV3-2) and TRBJ1-4; 8 positions agree with TRBD1. CDR1 LGHDT and CDR2 YNNKEL come from the germline V gene (reference sequence). The length of the CDR3 is 17 residues. J gave up 5 bases and V 1 base, and 9 bases lay outside the gene matches. The CDR3 bases are TGTGCCAGCAGCCAAGGGGGATCAGGGGGCCTAAATGAAAAACTGTTTTTT. Its protein is CASSQGGSGGLNEKLFF.

The chain links TRBV4-1 to TRBJ1-4; D gene ambiguous. CDR3 length equals 14 residues. Trimming took 1 base from V and 8 from J, leaving 11 bases between them. Germline CDR1 MGHRA, CDR2 YSYEKL. The CDR3 loop is CASSQGQDEEKLFF. For the CDR3, the DNA is TGCGCCAGCAGCCAAGGGCAGGATGAAGAAAAACTGTTTTTT.

This clone has only a few counts. The chain links TRBV30 to TRBJ2-3; 13 bases are a match to TRBD2. With 0 bases clipped from V and 6 bases from J, the junction kept 9 bases outside the gene matches. CDR3 length equals 17 residues. Germline-derived CDR1 and CDR2 are GTSNPN and SVGIG (reference sequence). CDR3 residues: CAWSVPTSGGASDTQYF. CDR3 DNA: TGTGCCTGGAGTGTTCCCACTAGCGGGGGGGCGAGCGATACGCAGTATTTT. Full variable domain (outside the CDR3, taken from reference TRBV30 and TRBJ2-3): SQTIHQWPATLVQPVGSPLSLECTVEGTSNPNLYWYRQAAGRGLQLLFYSVGIGQISSEVPQNLSASRPQDRQFILSSKKLLLSDSGFYLCAWSVPTSGGASDTQYFGPGTRLTVL.